This TCR beta chain was observed in a study of long-term antiretroviral therapy in people with HIV. On this clone: Antigen specificity is unknown.

Survey-level resolution applied to immunoSEQ assay v3.0. Sequenced by immunoSEQ multiplex PCR; TCRdb stores in-frame clones only, minus some. This sample carries around 11,000 clones, around 82% of them seen once, and the ten largest clones take around 18%. Before they underwent DNA extraction, samples held about 1-11 million cryopreserved PBMC. The study's findings and limits: The study found that diversity rose after ART but stayed below transplant donor controls.

CDR1 is SGDLS and CDR2 is YYNGEE in the germline V gene. The CDR3 runs 17 residues. Trimming cost V 0 bases and J 2 bases; bases outside gene matches: 6. This TCR was recovered from a man in his forties with HIV. The gene calls are TRBV9 and TRBJ2-3; the match to TRBD2 covers 10 bases. The sequenced sample was unsorted PBMCs, obtained 1.8 years after starting antiretroviral therapy. CDR3 residues: CASSVEVAGGPTDTQYF. Here the CDR3 DNA reads TGTGCCAGCAGCGTAGAGGTAGCGGGAGGTCCCACAGATACGCAGTATTTT.